This T cell receptor beta chain was recovered during a study of neoadjuvant anti-PD-1 for oral cavity cancer. Study summary: Around day 43, patients without progression received a fourth nivolumab dose before surgery. Study-level findings and limits: Only three patients per response group were TCR-analyzed; validation needed. Post-nivolumab, blood T cell clonality was significantly elevated in non-responders.

Patients were newly diagnosed with stage II-IVA oral cavity squamous cell carcinoma without prior systemic or radiation treatment. As for this clone: The antigen is not known.

Sequencing used immunoSEQ multiplex PCR; TCRdb keeps in-frame clones, though not all of them. This sample has fewer than 90,000 clones, with 84% found just once. Germline V CDR1 and CDR2: SNHLY, FYNNEI. V lost 6 bases to trimming and J lost 1 base, with 10 bases between them. The CDR3 spans 14 residues. The J gene is TRBJ1-5, the V gene TRBV2; D is ambiguous. This specimen consisted of PBMCs, obtained before nivolumab (anti-PD-1) treatment. The source of this sequence is a person between 40 and 85 years old with oral cavity squamous cell carcinoma. CDR3 amino acids: CASSETGSNQPQHF. The DNA of the CDR3 is TGTGCCAGCAGCGAAACCGGGAGCAATCAGCCCCAGCATTTT.